Listed below are T cell receptor beta chains from one sample, sequenced in a study of cytomegalovirus exposure and HLA in healthy donors. Profiling relied on immunoSEQ multiplex PCR, and the TCRdb table lists in-frame clones only, not all of them. The sample holds about 190,000 clones, roughly 83% seen once. Sequencing was performed on PBMCs. These receptors were taken from a boy between 5 and 17 years old in good health and CMV-seronegative. The CDR3 runs from the conserved cysteine through the conserved F or W. Fields, in order: J gene, clone size, D gene, V gene, CDR3 protein, CDR3 DNA. D genes are given only for firm matches. Size is stated for part of the rows, as once, few or many counts, or as a class when the clone is expanded.

j_gene: TRBJ1-4; abundance: -; d_gene: TRBD1; v_gene: TRBV15; CDR3aa: CATSRDAGQGNEKLFF; CDR3nt: TGTGCCACCAGCAGAGATGCGGGACAGGGAAATGAAAAACTGTTTTTT
j_gene: TRBJ1-6; abundance: -; d_gene: -; v_gene: TRBV5-1; CDR3aa: CASSWRRWWNSPLHF; CDR3nt: TGCGCCAGCAGCTGGAGACGGTGGTGGAATTCACCCCTCCACTTT
j_gene: TRBJ1-1; abundance: -; d_gene: TRBD1; v_gene: TRBV13; CDR3aa: CASSFLTPSETGGALNTEAFF; CDR3nt: TGTGCCAGCAGCTTTCTCACACCTTCCGAGACAGGGGGGGCCCTGAACACTGAAGCTTTCTTT
j_gene: TRBJ2-3; abundance: -; d_gene: TRBD2; v_gene: TRBV30; CDR3aa: CAWSLGGGTDTQYF; CDR3nt: TGTGCCTGGAGTTTGGGGGGAGGGACAGATACGCAGTATTTT
j_gene: TRBJ2-7; abundance: -; d_gene: -; v_gene: TRBV30; CDR3aa: CAWTAGHQPYEQYF; CDR3nt: TGTGCCTGGACCGCCGGACACCAACCCTACGAGCAGTACTTC
j_gene: TRBJ2-1; abundance: -; d_gene: TRBD1; v_gene: TRBV7-9; CDR3aa: CASSTGQSPPEQFF; CDR3nt: TGTGCCAGCAGCACGGGACAGTCCCCGCCTGAGCAGTTCTTC
j_gene: TRBJ2-7; abundance: -; d_gene: -; v_gene: TRBV15; CDR3aa: CATSRRGLGYEQYF; CDR3nt: TGTGCCACCAGCAGACGGGGTTTAGGCTACGAGCAGTACTTC
j_gene: TRBJ2-7; abundance: few; d_gene: TRBD1; v_gene: TRBV5-6; CDR3aa: CASSRGQGEEQYF; CDR3nt: TGTGCCAGCAGCAGGGGACAGGGGGAAGAGCAGTACTTC
j_gene: TRBJ1-6; abundance: few; d_gene: TRBD1; v_gene: TRBV7-2; CDR3aa: CASSVTGGANSPLHF; CDR3nt: TGTGCCAGCAGCGTCACAGGGGGCGCGAATTCACCCCTCCACTTT
j_gene: TRBJ1-2; abundance: -; d_gene: -; v_gene: TRBV19; CDR3aa: CASRGRLYGYTF; CDR3nt: TGTGCCAGTAGAGGCAGGCTCTATGGCTACACCTTC
j_gene: TRBJ1-4; abundance: -; d_gene: TRBD1; v_gene: TRBV30; CDR3aa: CAWGQGGSGEKLFF; CDR3nt: TGTGCCTGGGGACAGGGGGGGAGCGGGGAAAAACTGTTTTTT
j_gene: TRBJ2-7; abundance: -; d_gene: -; v_gene: TRBV20-1; CDR3aa: CSASLEYEQYF; CDR3nt: TGCAGTGCTAGTCTAGAGTACGAGCAGTACTTC
j_gene: TRBJ2-2; abundance: -; d_gene: TRBD1; v_gene: TRBV7-9; CDR3aa: CSSSRPDRGSPGELFF; CDR3nt: TGTTCCAGCAGCCGGCCGGACAGGGGATCCCCCGGGGAGCTGTTTTTT
j_gene: TRBJ2-7; abundance: -; d_gene: -; v_gene: TRBV19; CDR3aa: CASRIDGEASQYF; CDR3nt: TGTGCCAGTAGAATAGACGGGGAGGCTTCGCAGTACTTC
j_gene: TRBJ1-1; abundance: -; d_gene: TRBD1; v_gene: TRBV7-2; CDR3aa: CASSLFDRGPLEAFF; CDR3nt: TGTGCCAGCAGCTTATTTGACAGGGGACCGCTTGAAGCTTTCTTT
j_gene: TRBJ1-1; abundance: -; d_gene: -; v_gene: TRBV25-1; CDR3aa: CASSALGGRGAFF; CDR3nt: TGTGCCAGCAGTGCCCTGGGGGGGCGTGGAGCTTTCTTT
j_gene: TRBJ2-7; abundance: -; d_gene: TRBD1; v_gene: TRBV30; CDR3aa: CAWMRTGGYEQYF; CDR3nt: TGTGCCTGGATGAGGACAGGGGGCTACGAGCAGTACTTC
j_gene: TRBJ1-6; abundance: once; d_gene: -; v_gene: TRBV5-4; CDR3aa: CASSPVLSLNSPLHF; CDR3nt: TGTGCCAGCAGCCCAGTCTTATCCCTCAATTCACCCCTCCACTTT
j_gene: TRBJ2-5; abundance: -; d_gene: -; v_gene: TRBV6-6; CDR3aa: CASSHRGGEQETQYF; CDR3nt: TGTGCCAGCAGCCACAGGGGGGGTGAACAAGAGACCCAGTACTTC
j_gene: TRBJ1-1; abundance: -; d_gene: -; v_gene: TRBV10-3; CDR3aa: CAISESKGQDTEAFF; CDR3nt: TGTGCCATCAGTGAGTCGAAGGGGCAGGACACTGAAGCTTTCTTT
j_gene: TRBJ2-1; abundance: -; d_gene: TRBD2; v_gene: TRBV6-4; CDR3aa: CASSPSTSGNNEQFF; CDR3nt: TGTGCCAGCAGCCCATCGACTAGCGGGAACAATGAGCAGTTCTTC
j_gene: TRBJ1-4; abundance: -; d_gene: -; v_gene: TRBV7-3; CDR3aa: CASSLQGLRHEKLFF; CDR3nt: TGTGCCAGCAGCTTACAGGGCCTCAGGCACGAAAAACTGTTTTTT
j_gene: TRBJ2-5; abundance: -; d_gene: TRBD1; v_gene: TRBV7-9; CDR3aa: CASSLAGQAWETQYF; CDR3nt: TGTGCCAGCAGCTTAGCCGGACAGGCTTGGGAGACCCAGTACTTC
j_gene: TRBJ1-1; abundance: -; d_gene: -; v_gene: TRBV28; CDR3aa: CASRQLGTMNTEAFF; CDR3nt: TGTGCCAGCAGACAACTCGGGACAATGAACACTGAAGCTTTCTTT
j_gene: TRBJ2-7; abundance: -; d_gene: -; v_gene: TRBV5-1; CDR3aa: CASSIDPAGGEQYF; CDR3nt: TGCGCCAGCAGCATCGACCCCGCGGGTGGCGAGCAGTACTTC
j_gene: TRBJ2-3; abundance: -; d_gene: -; v_gene: TRBV5-1; CDR3aa: CASSLGGFTDTQYF; CDR3nt: TGCGCCAGCAGCTTGGGTGGCTTCACAGATACGCAGTATTTT
j_gene: TRBJ2-1; abundance: -; d_gene: TRBD1; v_gene: TRBV9; CDR3aa: CASSEDPTPFGQGNNEQFF; CDR3nt: TGTGCCAGCAGCGAAGACCCGACACCGTTTGGACAGGGAAACAATGAGCAGTTCTTC
j_gene: TRBJ2-7; abundance: -; d_gene: TRBD1; v_gene: TRBV15; CDR3aa: CATSRDRTGATYEQYF; CDR3nt: TGTGCCACCAGCAGAGACCGGACAGGGGCCACGTACGAGCAGTACTTC
j_gene: TRBJ2-7; abundance: once; d_gene: -; v_gene: TRBV7-8; CDR3aa: CASSLELAETYEQYF; CDR3nt: TGTGCCAGCAGCTTAGAATTAGCGGAGACCTACGAGCAGTACTTC
j_gene: TRBJ2-7; abundance: -; d_gene: TRBD1; v_gene: TRBV5-4; CDR3aa: CASSLPGQGSYEQYF; CDR3nt: TGTGCCAGCAGTCTTCCGGGACAGGGCTCCTACGAGCAGTACTTC
j_gene: TRBJ1-5; abundance: -; d_gene: -; v_gene: TRBV4-3; CDR3aa: CASSQDPGNSNQPQHF; CDR3nt: TGCGCCAGCAGCCAAGATCCGGGGAATAGCAATCAGCCCCAGCATTTT
j_gene: TRBJ1-2; abundance: -; d_gene: -; v_gene: TRBV6-5; CDR3aa: CASSRQGRDGYTF; CDR3nt: TGTGCCAGCAGCCGACAAGGGCGGGATGGCTACACCTTC
j_gene: TRBJ1-6; abundance: once; d_gene: -; v_gene: TRBV28; CDR3aa: CASSLVGETNSPLHF; CDR3nt: TGTGCCAGCAGTTTGGTAGGGGAAACTAATTCACCCCTCCACTTT
j_gene: TRBJ2-2; abundance: -; d_gene: -; v_gene: TRBV9; CDR3aa: CASSVQGGNTGELFF; CDR3nt: TGTGCCAGCAGCGTTCAGGGGGGGAACACCGGGGAGCTGTTTTTT
j_gene: TRBJ1-3; abundance: -; d_gene: -; v_gene: TRBV30; CDR3aa: CAWSVTGYGNTIYF; CDR3nt: TGTGCCTGGAGTGTCACAGGCTACGGAAACACCATATATTTT
j_gene: TRBJ2-2; abundance: -; d_gene: -; v_gene: TRBV6-1; CDR3aa: CASSAQTARTGELFF; CDR3nt: TGTGCCAGCAGTGCCCAGACAGCGCGCACCGGGGAGCTGTTTTTT
j_gene: TRBJ2-1; abundance: once; d_gene: -; v_gene: TRBV20-1; CDR3aa: CSARIRGEQFF; CDR3nt: TGCAGTGCTAGAATCCGGGGGGAGCAGTTCTTC
j_gene: TRBJ2-5; abundance: -; d_gene: -; v_gene: TRBV19; CDR3aa: CASSTGMVGETQYF; CDR3nt: TGTGCCAGTAGTACAGGGATGGTCGGAGAGACCCAGTACTTC
j_gene: TRBJ2-5; abundance: -; d_gene: TRBD2; v_gene: TRBV19; CDR3aa: CASSWGLAGGPSQETQYF; CDR3nt: TGTGCCAGTAGTTGGGGACTAGCGGGGGGACCGAGCCAAGAGACCCAGTACTTC
j_gene: TRBJ1-4; abundance: -; d_gene: TRBD1; v_gene: TRBV30; CDR3aa: CAAYTGTEDEKLFF; CDR3nt: TGTGCCGCCTATACCGGGACAGAAGACGAAAAACTGTTTTTT
j_gene: TRBJ1-1; abundance: few; d_gene: -; v_gene: TRBV5-1; CDR3aa: CASSGRVGRMNTEAFF; CDR3nt: TGCGCCAGCAGCGGAAGGGTAGGGAGGATGAACACTGAAGCTTTCTTT
j_gene: TRBJ2-7; abundance: -; d_gene: TRBD2; v_gene: TRBV11-3; CDR3aa: CASSPEAGESYEQYF; CDR3nt: TGTGCCAGCAGCCCCGAAGCGGGAGAATCCTACGAGCAGTACTTC
j_gene: TRBJ2-3; abundance: -; d_gene: TRBD1; v_gene: TRBV11-2; CDR3aa: CASSSDRGNTDTQYF; CDR3nt: TGTGCCAGCAGCTCGGACAGGGGTAACACAGATACGCAGTATTTT
j_gene: TRBJ2-2; abundance: -; d_gene: TRBD1; v_gene: TRBV5-1; CDR3aa: CASAPQGTGELFF; CDR3nt: TGCGCCAGCGCCCCACAGGGGACCGGGGAGCTGTTTTTT
j_gene: TRBJ2-7; abundance: -; d_gene: TRBD1; v_gene: TRBV6-1; CDR3aa: CASKGAGNEQYF; CDR3nt: TGTGCTAGCAAGGGGGCTGGGAACGAGCAGTACTTC
j_gene: TRBJ1-2; abundance: once; d_gene: -; v_gene: TRBV6-6; CDR3aa: CASSLQGYGYTF; CDR3nt: TGTGCCAGCAGCCTCCAGGGTTACGGCTACACCTTC
j_gene: TRBJ2-5; abundance: -; d_gene: -; v_gene: TRBV5-6; CDR3aa: CASSFWGVSPQETQYF; CDR3nt: TGTGCCAGCAGCTTTTGGGGAGTATCTCCGCAGGAGACCCAGTACTTC
j_gene: TRBJ2-1; abundance: -; d_gene: -; v_gene: TRBV13; CDR3aa: CASSFAGGYNEQFF; CDR3nt: TGTGCCAGCAGCTTTGCAGGGGGGTACAATGAGCAGTTCTTC
j_gene: TRBJ1-4; abundance: -; d_gene: TRBD1; v_gene: TRBV27; CDR3aa: CASSPWTGSEKLFF; CDR3nt: TGTGCCAGCAGTCCCTGGACAGGTAGTGAAAAACTGTTTTTT
j_gene: TRBJ1-5; abundance: -; d_gene: TRBD1; v_gene: TRBV5-6; CDR3aa: CASSLQVGTGSNQPQHF; CDR3nt: TGTGCCAGCAGCTTGCAGGTCGGGACAGGGAGCAATCAGCCCCAGCATTTT
j_gene: TRBJ1-5; abundance: -; d_gene: -; v_gene: TRBV6-1; CDR3aa: CASTVNQPQHF; CDR3nt: TGTGCCAGCACCGTAAATCAGCCCCAGCATTTT
j_gene: TRBJ1-6; abundance: -; d_gene: TRBD1; v_gene: TRBV12-5; CDR3aa: CASGTAGGPLHF; CDR3nt: TGTGCTAGTGGAACTGCAGGGGGGCCCCTCCACTTT
j_gene: TRBJ1-5; abundance: -; d_gene: -; v_gene: TRBV2; CDR3aa: CAVQDSQFNQPQHF; CDR3nt: TGTGCCGTACAGGACAGCCAATTCAATCAGCCCCAGCATTTT
j_gene: TRBJ1-3; abundance: -; d_gene: TRBD1; v_gene: TRBV5-1; CDR3aa: CASSSETGGSGNTIYF; CDR3nt: TGCGCCAGCAGCTCGGAGACAGGGGGCTCTGGAAACACCATATATTTT
j_gene: TRBJ2-1; abundance: -; d_gene: TRBD2; v_gene: TRBV9; CDR3aa: CATLRGGKGGSYNEQFF; CDR3nt: TGTGCCACCTTACGGGGGGGAAAGGGAGGATCCTACAATGAGCAGTTCTTC
j_gene: TRBJ2-1; abundance: -; d_gene: -; v_gene: TRBV6-5; CDR3aa: CASSKSGEQFF; CDR3nt: TGTGCCAGCAGCAAATCCGGTGAGCAGTTCTTC
j_gene: TRBJ2-7; abundance: -; d_gene: TRBD1; v_gene: TRBV18; CDR3aa: CASSPAGGGQYF; CDR3nt: TGTGCCAGCTCACCGGCAGGGGGCGGGCAGTACTTC